This T cell receptor beta chain emerged from a study of cytomegalovirus exposure and HLA in healthy donors. Whole-study context: According to later analysis, the same platform produced the roughly 130 validation and around 730 first-cohort repertoires.

The CDR3 runs to 14 residues. Germline loops: CDR1 GTSNPN, CDR2 SVGIG (reference sequence). The germline V and J ends were trimmed by 0 bases and 2 bases, with 10 bases remaining between them. Sequenced by immunoSEQ multiplex PCR; TCRdb stores in-frame clones only, minus some. The sample records more than 45,000 clones, approximately 89% being singletons. The donors were in the roughly 120-subject validation cohort; that cohort was separate from the roughly 700-subject first cohort. The TCR originated in a woman aged 18 to 35 in good health and CMV-seronegative. The chain carries TRBV30 and TRBJ1-1, with a weak D call TRBD1 (5 bases). Sequenced material: PBMCs. This CDR3 reads CAWSVQVHNTEAFF. DNA for the CDR3: TGTGCCTGGAGTGTACAGGTTCACAACACTGAAGCTTTCTTT. The whole variable domain, filled in from reference TRBV30 and TRBJ1-1, reads SQTIHQWPATLVQPVGSPLSLECTVEGTSNPNLYWYRQAAGRGLQLLFYSVGIGQISSEVPQNLSASRPQDRQFILSSKKLLLSDSGFYLCAWSVQVHNTEAFFGQGTRLTVV.